These 27 T cell receptor beta chains were all obtained from the same sample, sequenced in a study of T cells after posttransplantation cyclophosphamide. Cyclophosphamide on days +3 and +4 followed busulfan-fludarabine conditioning and a marrow graft. Using immunoSEQ multiplex PCR, the repertoire was profiled, and TCRdb retains in-frame clones only, with some absent. Among some 3,900 clones listed, 60% to 80% were seen once. This sample comprised CD8+ T cells sorted from PBMCs, obtained around 1,100 days after allogeneic stem cell transplant with posttransplant cyclophosphamide. Receptors originate from a female patient aged 40 to 55 who received an allogeneic stem cell transplant from a related donor, was CMV-positive, and had no GVHD. Part of the T cell pool may stem from the graft donor.

This clone was picked up a small number of times. The chain carries TRBV4-3 and TRBJ2-1; the match to TRBD1 covers 8 bases. V lost 5 bases, J lost 2 bases, and 8 bases stayed unmatched. The CDR3 contains 16 residues. Germline values: CDR1 LGHNA, CDR2 YSLEER. The CDR3 loop reads CASSSYDRGTYNEQFF. DNA of the CDR3: TGCGCCAGCAGCAGCTACGACAGGGGAACCTACAATGAGCAGTTCTTC.

The V call is TRBV5-1, the J call TRBJ1-2; TRBD1 might be the D (5 bases). The CDR3 loop spans 12 amino acids. CDR1 is SGHRS, CDR2 YFSETQ, per germline. Trimming removed 6 bases at V and 6 bases at J, with 12 bases between. The CDR3 spells CASKAGLHGYTF. The CDR3 DNA reads as TGCGCCAGCAAGGCGGGGCTCCATGGCTACACCTTC.

J is TRBJ2-7 and V is TRBV18; 8 bases are a match to TRBD1. This CDR3 region has 14 residues. Germline CDR1 KGHSH, CDR2 LQKENI. Germline trimming cut 6 bases from V and 2 bases from J; bases unmatched to any gene: 6. This CDR3 reads CASSPGTGTYEQYF. Written as DNA, the CDR3 is TGTGCCAGCTCCCCCGGGACAGGCACCTACGAGCAGTACTTC.

The V gene is TRBV7-9, the J gene TRBJ1-2; D not resolved. The CDR3 spans 13 residues. The V and J ends lost 3 bases and 3 bases respectively, with 8 bases between them. In germline, CDR1 is SEHNR, CDR2 FQNEAQ (reference sequence). CDR3 nucleotides: TGTGCCAGCAGCTTCGGGGAGCACTATGGCTACACCTTC. This translates into CASSFGEHYGYTF. Full variable domain (remainder filled in from reference TRBV7-9 and TRBJ1-2): DTGVSQNPRHKITKRGQNVTFRCDPISEHNRLYWYRQTLGQGPEFLTYFQNEAQLEKSRLLSDRFSAERPKGSFSTLEIQRTEQGDSAMYLCASSFGEHYGYTFGSGTRLTVV.

CDR3 residues: CASSYLLSTTYNEQFF. DNA of the CDR3: TGTGCCAGCAGCTACTTATTGAGCACGACATACAATGAGCAGTTCTTC. The chain is built from TRBV7-9 and TRBJ2-1, with D unresolved. Germline V CDR1 and CDR2: SEHNR, FQNEAQ (reference sequence). The CDR3 has 16 residues. The V gene lost 4 bases and the J gene lost 4 bases, with 17 bases spanning the gap.

In its sample, this clone was seen a few times. The rearrangement links TRBV7-9 to TRBJ1-2; 9 nucleotides agree with TRBD1. Germline values: CDR1 SEHNR, CDR2 FQNEAQ (reference sequence). The CDR3 covers 15 residues. Unmatched junction bases numbered 9, after V lost 7 bases and J lost 3 bases. The CDR3 DNA sequence: TGTGCCAGCACCCCGGGGGACAGGGCCTACTATGGCTACACCTTC. This sequence encodes CASTPGDRAYYGYTF.

Notes on this clone: Other nucleotide sequences from this sample produce the same CDR3. The chain joins TRBV9 to TRBJ2-7, with TRBD1 matching 8 bases. The CDR3 is made up of 15 amino acids. The J segment lost 2 bases and the V segment lost 10 bases, leaving 14 bases of the junction unmatched. CDR1 and CDR2 (germline): SGDLS, YYNGEE. Written as DNA, the CDR3 is TGTGCCTGTTGTATCAGACAGGGGACGGCCTACGAGCAGTACTTC. This encodes CACCIRQGTAYEQYF.

V usage is TRBV7-9 and J usage is TRBJ2-7; perhaps TRBD1 as D (6 bases). This CDR3 is built from 13 residues. In germline, CDR1 is SEHNR, CDR2 FQNEAQ (reference sequence). With 5 bases removed from V and 3 bases from J, the gap between germline ends came to 11 bases. CDR3 region: CASSLQDSYEQYF. DNA for the CDR3: TGTGCCAGCAGCCTCCAGGACAGCTACGAGCAGTACTTC.

Remarks on this clone: Other DNA variants within this sample encode the same CDR3. This chain uses TRBV9 with TRBJ2-7, with 7 bases matching TRBD1. Per germline, CDR1 SGDLS and CDR2 YYNGEE. V dropped 8 bases and J dropped 4; count of bases not matched to a gene: 15. There are 15 residues in the CDR3. This CDR3 reads CASFFKQGTAYEQYF. CDR3 DNA sequence: TGTGCCAGTTTTTTCAAACAGGGGACGGCATACGAGCAGTACTTC.

This rearrangement joins TRBV27 to TRBJ1-2, with 9 bases identical to TRBD1. Trimming cost V 4 bases and J 1 base; bases outside gene matches: 1. CDR1 is MNHEY, CDR2 SMNVEV, per germline (reference sequence). CDR3 size: 14 residues. For the CDR3, the DNA is TGTGCCAGCAGTTGGACAGGGGATAACTATGGCTACACCTTC. Amino acid sequence: CASSWTGDNYGYTF.

The rearrangement joins TRBV6-1 to TRBJ2-2, with a weak D call TRBD2 (5 bases). The CDR3 runs 14 residues. Germline V gene sequence: CDR1 MNHNS, CDR2 SASEGT. V shed 5 bases and J shed 5 bases, with 12 bases lying between them. The CDR3 DNA reads as TGTGCCAGCAGTACTAACGGGGTTACCGGGGAGCTGTTTTTT. Translated: CASSTNGVTGELFF.

In the case of this clone: One end of the junction varies from germline; a read error may be responsible. The chain joins TRBV5-4 to TRBJ2-5; tentative D call: TRBD1 (6 bases). Per germline, CDR1 SGHNT and CDR2 YYREEE (reference sequence). The CDR3 sequence is 13 residues long. CDR3 coding DNA: TGCGCCAGCAGCAAGGACAGTCAAGAGACCCAGTACTTC. As protein: CASSKDSQETQYF.

The V gene is TRBV7-6, the J gene TRBJ2-2, with TRBD2 matching over 9 bases. Germline-derived CDR1 and CDR2 are SGHVS and FNYEAQ. V lost 0 bases, J lost 5 bases, and 10 bases stayed unmatched. This CDR3 spans 18 amino acids. CDR3: CASSLAYAGGPETGELFF. The CDR3 bases are TGTGCCAGCAGCTTAGCGTATGCGGGGGGGCCCGAAACCGGGGAGCTGTTTTTT.

This clone was recorded a few times. The same CDR3 can be traced to other DNA sequences in this sample. This chain connects TRBV9 to TRBJ2-7; TRBD1 matches at 8 bases. CDR1 and CDR2 (germline): SGDLS, YYNGEE. CDR3 length equals 15 residues. V was clipped by 4 bases and J by 4 bases; unmatched bases: 10. The CDR3 sequence: CASSFRQGTAYEQYF. For the CDR3, the DNA is TGTGCCAGCAGCTTCAGACAGGGGACGGCATACGAGCAGTACTTC.

The chain carries TRBV19 and TRBJ2-4, with 10 bases fitting TRBD1. Germline CDR1 and CDR2: LNHDA and SQIVND (reference sequence). This CDR3 has 18 amino acids. The V gene end was trimmed by 5 bases and the J gene end by 1 base; junction bases not matched to a gene: 11. CDR3 DNA sequence: TGTGCCAGTAGTCCAGGGACAGGGGAGGAGGCGGCCAAAAACATTCAGTACTTC. It translates to CASSPGTGEEAAKNIQYF.

The rearrangement links TRBV27 to TRBJ2-1; weak D call: TRBD2 (7 bases). Trimming pared 8 bases from V and 5 bases from J, leaving 16 bases between. The CDR3 extends over 14 amino acids. The germline V gene has CDR1 MNHEY and CDR2 SMNVEV (reference sequence). This CDR3 is CASSWGGRNNEQFF. The CDR3, as DNA: TGTGCCAGCTCATGGGGGGGCAGGAACAATGAGCAGTTCTTC.

V and J are TRBV2 and TRBJ2-7; D is perhaps TRBD2 (5 bases). Trimming stripped 10 bases from V and 6 bases from J, with 22 bases between. Germline V gene sequence: CDR1 SNHLY, CDR2 FYNNEI. The CDR3 consists of 14 residues. Written as DNA, the CDR3 is TGTGCCATCCTCCTCGACGGGGAAGAGGTCGAGCAGTACTTC. It yields the protein CAILLDGEEVEQYF.

This clone was seen a handful of times. The CDR3 loop reads CASSRLGEGQQETQYF. CDR3 sequence (DNA): TGTGCCAGCAGCCGCTTGGGGGAGGGACAACAAGAGACCCAGTACTTC. This sequence joins TRBV13 and TRBJ2-5, with D tentatively TRBD2 (7 bases). V was shortened by 5 bases and J by 2 bases, with 18 bases between the two germline ends. Per germline, CDR1 PRHDT and CDR2 FYEKMQ (reference sequence). The CDR3 has 16 residues.

The gene calls are TRBV18 and TRBJ2-1; possibly TRBD2 for D (7 bases). CDR3 length: 19 residues. The germline CDR1 and CDR2 sequences are KGHSH and LQKENI. V dropped 0 bases and J dropped 8 bases, with 26 bases sitting between them. The CDR3 reads CASSPPGPWAGASNDEQFF. The CDR3, as DNA: TGTGCCAGCTCACCACCGGGACCCTGGGCGGGGGCTTCAAACGATGAGCAGTTCTTC.

Regarding this clone: The junction departs from the called germline gene at one end, perhaps through a read error. The J gene is TRBJ2-2, the V gene TRBV27; 13 bases align to TRBD2. The CDR3 loop spans 16 amino acids. The V gene's germline CDR1 is MNHEY and CDR2 SMNVEV (reference sequence). This CDR3 reads CASTLLAGGPGGELFF. DNA of the CDR3: TGTGCCAGCACTTTACTAGCGGGGGGGCCCGGCGGGGAGCTGTTTTTT.

This clone was found a few times. The same CDR3 is also encoded by other DNA sequences in this sample. This chain links TRBV9 with TRBJ2-7; possible D gene TRBD1, 6 bases. V dropped 8 bases and J dropped 4 bases, with 22 bases sitting between them. CDR3 length: 15 residues. CDR1 is SGDLS and CDR2 is YYNGEE in the germline V gene. In nucleotides, the CDR3 is TGTGCCAGTATTTTCAAGCAGGGGACGGCATACGAGCAGTACTTC. It translates to CASIFKQGTAYEQYF.

CDR3 nucleotides: TGTGCCAGCAGCGGCGACAGCTCTGCTTCCTACAATGAGCAGTTCTTC. Translating gives CASSGDSSASYNEQFF. The chain combines TRBV5-4 with TRBJ2-1; tentative D call: TRBD1 (5 bases). This CDR3 spans 16 amino acids. V was cut by 4 bases and J by 1 base, with 15 bases left in between. Germline values: CDR1 SGHNT, CDR2 YYREEE (reference sequence). Full variable domain (remainder filled in from reference TRBV5-4 and TRBJ2-1): ETGVTQSPTHLIKTRGQQVTLRCSSQSGHNTVSWYQQALGQGPQFIFQYYREEENGRGNFPPRFSGLQFPNYSSELNVNALELDDSALYLCASSGDSSASYNEQFFGPGTRLTVL.

The CDR3 DNA is TGTGCCAGCACCTTGGGACAGGGGGTTCAGCCCCAGCATTTT. Translation gives CASTLGQGVQPQHF. The chain is built from TRBV28 and TRBJ1-5; 11 bases are a match to TRBD1. CDR1 and CDR2 from the germline V gene are MDHEN and SYDVKM. This CDR3 region has 14 residues. The trim removed 7 bases at V and 6 bases at J, leaving 5 bases unmatched.

Only a few counts were recorded for this clone. This same CDR3 is encoded by further DNA sequences in the sample. The chain has TRBV9 and TRBJ2-7; weak D call: TRBD1 (6 bases). This CDR3 is built from 15 residues. The V gene's germline CDR1 is SGDLS and CDR2 YYNGEE. The V and J ends lost 7 bases and 4 bases respectively, with 21 bases between them. Written as DNA, the CDR3 is TGTGCCAGCTTCATCGGGCAGGGGACGGCATACGAGCAGTACTTC. Amino acid sequence: CASFIGQGTAYEQYF.

Points on this clone: Other DNA sequences in this specimen translate into the identical CDR3. This chain joins TRBV9 and TRBJ2-7; D may be TRBD1 (6 bases). Germline V CDR1 and CDR2: SGDLS, YYNGEE. The CDR3 extends over 15 amino acids. V dropped 6 bases and J dropped 4 bases, with 20 bases sitting between them. This chain's CDR3 is CASIIKQGTAYEQYF. As DNA, the CDR3 is TGTGCCAGCATCATCAAGCAGGGGACGGCATACGAGCAGTACTTC.

V and J are TRBV7-9 and TRBJ1-1; the match to TRBD1 covers 9 bases. The CDR3 length is 16 residues. V trimming: 4 bases; J trimming: 1 base; junction bases outside the gene matches: 7. In germline, CDR1 is SEHNR, CDR2 FQNEAQ (reference sequence). The CDR3 DNA reads TGTGCCAGCAGCTCAACGCCGGGACAGGGGAACACTGAAGCTTTCTTT. The encoded protein is CASSSTPGQGNTEAFF. The complete variable domain, with remaining parts taken from reference TRBV7-9 and TRBJ1-1, reads DTGVSQNPRHKITKRGQNVTFRCDPISEHNRLYWYRQTLGQGPEFLTYFQNEAQLEKSRLLSDRFSAERPKGSFSTLEIQRTEQGDSAMYLCASSSTPGQGNTEAFFGQGTRLTVV.

The chain carries TRBV11-2 and TRBJ2-1; D is ambiguous. Germline V gene sequence: CDR1 SGHAT, CDR2 FQNNGV. The CDR3 covers 14 residues. V was clipped by 7 bases and J by 3 bases, with 13 bases between them. The CDR3 DNA sequence: TGTGCCAGCACCCCGAACCAGGACTACAATGAGCAGTTCTTC. Translation: CASTPNQDYNEQFF.